The 16 T cell receptor beta chains below come from one sample, sequenced in a study of cytomegalovirus exposure and HLA in healthy donors (dated by TCRdb to the late 2010s). Libraries were made using the immunoSEQ multiplex PCR assay. For the multiplex PCR, a mixture combining 60 forward primers for TCR Vbeta segments and 13 reverse primers for TCR Jbeta segments was used. TCRdb mirrors the immuneACCESS table, restricted to in-frame sequences. Some clones are absent from its copies; in checked studies, under half trace to an unresolved V gene, and the reason for the others is unknown. A total of about 240,000 clones appear in this sample, roughly four fifths of them only once. Less than 9% of the sample is held by the ten biggest clonotypes. The sequenced material came from PBMCs. These receptors were collected from an older woman in good health and CMV-seropositive.

The rearrangement uses TRBV25-1 and TRBJ1-5, with a possible D match to TRBD1 (5 bases). Germline CDR1 and CDR2: MGHDK and SYGVNS. The CDR3 loop spans 14 amino acids. V was cut by 3 bases and J by 1 base, with 7 bases left in between. The DNA of the CDR3 is TGTGCCAGCAGTGAGGCAGGGAGCAATCAGCCCCAGCATTTT. This sequence encodes CASSEAGSNQPQHF.

This clone appeared a single time. The rearrangement uses TRBV7-9 and TRBJ1-1; 8 nucleotides align to TRBD1. V gave up 1 base and J gave up 7 bases; unmatched junction bases: 8. The CDR3 consists of 15 residues. CDR1 and CDR2 from the germline V gene are SEHNR and FQNEAQ (reference sequence). CDR3 region: CASSLGVRGRGEAFF. The CDR3 DNA follows: TGTGCCAGCAGCTTAGGGGTCAGGGGGCGAGGTGAAGCTTTCTTT.

This sequence joins TRBV10-3 and TRBJ1-6; D is unresolved. Trimming took 0 bases from V and 12 from J, leaving 12 bases between them. Looked up from germline, CDR1 is ENHRY and CDR2 is SYGVKD. The CDR3 totals 14 residues. The CDR3 nucleotides are TGTGCCATCAGTGAGTCGATGGGCGGGGAACCCCTCCACTTT. Residues: CAISESMGGEPLHF.

The chain has TRBV6-1 and TRBJ1-4; 7 nucleotides match TRBD1. V shed 6 bases and J 3 bases; nucleotides not matched to a gene: 4. The CDR3 has 14 amino acids. The V gene's germline CDR1 is MNHNS and CDR2 SASEGT. Written as DNA, the CDR3 is TGTGCCAGCAGGGAGGGGGCACCTAATGAAAAACTGTTTTTT. It yields the protein CASREGAPNEKLFF.

V gene TRBV6-1 combines with J gene TRBJ1-5; a weak D match, TRBD1 (5 bases). V was clipped by 6 bases and J by 6 bases, with 12 bases between them. The CDR3 spans 13 residues. Germline V gene lookup returns CDR1 MNHNS and CDR2 SASEGT. This chain's CDR3 is CASRQGTGQPQHF. The CDR3 DNA follows: TGTGCCAGCAGGCAGGGAACAGGTCAGCCCCAGCATTTT.

The chain employs TRBV19 and TRBJ1-1, with D perhaps matching TRBD1 (5 bases). Germline values: CDR1 LNHDA, CDR2 SQIVND (reference sequence). V lost 5 bases and J lost 7, with 32 bases in between. The CDR3 runs 19 residues. The CDR3 is CASSVGVGQRTQPGLEAFF. CDR3 coding DNA: TGTGCCAGTAGTGTAGGGGTCGGACAAAGAACACAGCCGGGACTTGAAGCTTTCTTT. The full variable domain, rest sourced from reference TRBV19 and TRBJ1-1, is DGGITQSPKYLFRKEGQNVTLSCEQNLNHDAMYWYRQDPGQGLRLIYYSQIVNDFQKGDIAEGYSVSREKKESFPLTVTSAQKNPTAFYLCASSVGVGQRTQPGLEAFFGQGTRLTVV.

The chain is built from TRBV10-2 and TRBJ2-2; possibly TRBD1 for D (7 bases). The V end lost 6 bases, the J end lost 6 bases, and 14 bases lay between the germline ends. CDR1 and CDR2 (germline): WSHSY, SAAADI. This CDR3 has 14 residues. CDR3 in DNA: TGCGCCAGCAGCCGGGGGCAGGGGGCCGGGGAGCTGTTTTTT. The encoded protein is CASSRGQGAGELFF.

As DNA, the CDR3 is TGTGCCAGCAGCGAACAGGGATCGGCTTTCTTT. Protein: CASSEQGSAFF. This sequence joins TRBV6-1 and TRBJ1-1; the D gene is possibly TRBD1 (6 bases). From germline, CDR1 is MNHNS and CDR2 SASEGT. The V gene lost 6 bases and the J gene lost 11 bases, with 13 bases spanning the gap. CDR3 size: 11 residues.

This clone was observed a handful of times. The chain has TRBV27 and TRBJ2-7; 8 bases are shared with TRBD1. The CDR3 has 14 amino acids. V shed 5 bases, J shed 4 bases, and the junction held 7 bases outside the gene matches. CDR1 is MNHEY and CDR2 is SMNVEV in the germline V gene (reference sequence). CDR3 sequence: CASSLRQGSYEQYF. The CDR3 DNA reads TGTGCCAGCAGTCTCAGACAGGGGTCATACGAGCAGTACTTC.

The V gene is TRBV5-1, the J gene TRBJ1-2; D is possibly TRBD1 (5 bases). Trimming left V 0 bases short and J 6 bases short, with 21 bases between. The CDR3 runs 17 residues. CDR1 is SGHRS, CDR2 YFSETQ, per germline. Here the CDR3 reads CASSLAGAVRRGDGYTF. The CDR3 DNA follows: TGCGCCAGCAGCTTGGCCGGCGCGGTGAGGCGGGGCGATGGCTACACCTTC.

V is TRBV2 and J is TRBJ2-2; TRBD2 matches at 10 bases. J was trimmed by 0 bases and V by 4 bases; bases with no gene match: 11. The CDR3 has 19 residues. Per germline, CDR1 SNHLY and CDR2 FYNNEI. As DNA, the CDR3 is TGTGCCAGCAGTGCCTCCCTACTAGCGGGATGGACGAACACCGGGGAGCTGTTTTTT. Its translation: CASSASLLAGWTNTGELFF.

J is TRBJ1-2 and V is TRBV13; 10 bases map to TRBD1. V lost 5 bases, J lost 8 bases, and 11 bases stayed unmatched. The CDR3 extends over 15 amino acids. Germline CDR1 reads PRHDT; CDR2 reads FYEKMQ (reference sequence). CDR3 in amino acids: CASSQDSGTGEGYTF. The CDR3, as DNA: TGTGCCAGCAGCCAAGACTCCGGGACAGGGGAAGGCTACACCTTC.

The chain is built from TRBV5-1 and TRBJ2-5, with 14 nucleotides matching TRBD2. Per the germline V gene, CDR1 is SGHRS and CDR2 is YFSETQ. The CDR3 runs 14 residues. Trimming took 7 bases from V and 4 from J; bases not matched to a gene: 3. The CDR3 here is CASGLAGGGETQYF. The CDR3 nucleotides are TGCGCCAGCGGACTAGCGGGAGGTGGAGAGACCCAGTACTTC.

The chain joins TRBV28 to TRBJ2-3, with D perhaps matching TRBD1 (6 bases). V dropped 8 bases and J dropped 8 bases, with 14 bases sitting between them. The CDR3 sequence is 12 residues long. The V gene's germline CDR1 is MDHEN and CDR2 SYDVKM. CDR3 amino acids: CASPGAGGTQYF. DNA for the CDR3: TGTGCCAGCCCAGGGGCCGGTGGTACGCAGTATTTT.

This chain uses TRBV27 with TRBJ2-2, with a tentative D call TRBD2 (6 bases). Germline CDR1 is MNHEY and CDR2 is SMNVEV (reference sequence). The CDR3 is 13 residues long. Trimming pared 6 bases from V and 7 bases from J, leaving 12 bases between. CDR3 DNA: TGTGCCAGCAGGACTAGTTTAGGCGGGGAGCTGTTTTTT. Translation gives CASRTSLGGELFF.

The genes are TRBV5-1 and TRBJ2-7, with D unresolved. V was cut by 0 bases and J by 1 base, with 8 bases left in between. Germline CDR1 and CDR2: SGHRS and YFSETQ. The CDR3 is 14 amino acids. CDR3 DNA: TGCGCCAGCAGCTTGGCCCTCGGGTCCTACGAGCAGTACTTC. This codes for CASSLALGSYEQYF.